The clone carrying this TCR beta chain was counted once. What it recognizes is unknown. This record belongs to a study of OX40 agonist ivuxolimab in advanced cancers. Findings and limits, study-wide: Both CD4+ and CD8+ T cell populations in blood had undergone clonal expansion by week 6 at 0.1 to 3.0 mg/kg. Near-lowest levels of clonal expansion characterized partial responders at 0.1-3.0 mg/kg. More expanded clones were seen, on average, in CD8+ T cells than in CD4+.

The CDR3 is 17 residues long. At cycle 4 day 1, cycle 7 day 1, and baseline, blood was sampled. Clones were sequenced by immunoSEQ multiplex PCR, and TCRdb holds only the in-frame ones, with some missing. There are tens of thousands of clones in the sample; 90% to 95% occur only once, and around 2.2% lies in the top ten. This TCR was sampled from an adult with an advanced solid tumor such as melanoma, head and neck, liver or kidney cancer. The chain couples TRBV21-1 to TRBJ2-6. TRBV21-1 has pseudogene status. This sample comprised CD4+ or CD8+ T cells sorted from blood, obtained in a trial of the OX40 agonist ivuxolimab. Here the CDR3 DNA reads TGTGCCAGCAGCAAAGAATCCGGGGGCGCTGGGGCCAACGTCCTGACTTTC. The encoded protein is CASSKESGGAGANVLTF.